This T cell receptor beta chain is from a study of blood T cell repertoires in COVID-19. Trimming cost V 4 bases and J 10 bases; bases outside gene matches: 10. This CDR3 contains 15 residues. CDR1 and CDR2 (germline): SGHNT, YYREEE (reference sequence). TCRdb's table, derived via immunoSEQ multiplex PCR, lists solely in-frame clones and lacks some. The data hold 150,000 to 200,000 clones, with more than 80% observed a single time. Participants were aged about 18 to 100 years from around 25 US areas. The sample comprised PBMCs or T cells enriched from blood (not recorded which). This receptor was taken from a man aged 50 or older who had recovered from COVID-19. V and J are TRBV5-4 and TRBJ1-6, with 8 bases that match TRBD1. The CDR3 loop reads CASSTQTGGESPLHF. Here the CDR3 DNA reads TGTGCCAGCAGCACCCAAACAGGGGGGGAATCACCCCTCCACTTT. The full variable domain, its missing parts supplied by reference TRBV5-4 and TRBJ1-6, is ETGVTQSPTHLIKTRGQQVTLRCSSQSGHNTVSWYQQALGQGPQFIFQYYREEENGRGNFPPRFSGLQFPNYSSELNVNALELDDSALYLCASSTQTGGESPLHFGNGTRLTVT.